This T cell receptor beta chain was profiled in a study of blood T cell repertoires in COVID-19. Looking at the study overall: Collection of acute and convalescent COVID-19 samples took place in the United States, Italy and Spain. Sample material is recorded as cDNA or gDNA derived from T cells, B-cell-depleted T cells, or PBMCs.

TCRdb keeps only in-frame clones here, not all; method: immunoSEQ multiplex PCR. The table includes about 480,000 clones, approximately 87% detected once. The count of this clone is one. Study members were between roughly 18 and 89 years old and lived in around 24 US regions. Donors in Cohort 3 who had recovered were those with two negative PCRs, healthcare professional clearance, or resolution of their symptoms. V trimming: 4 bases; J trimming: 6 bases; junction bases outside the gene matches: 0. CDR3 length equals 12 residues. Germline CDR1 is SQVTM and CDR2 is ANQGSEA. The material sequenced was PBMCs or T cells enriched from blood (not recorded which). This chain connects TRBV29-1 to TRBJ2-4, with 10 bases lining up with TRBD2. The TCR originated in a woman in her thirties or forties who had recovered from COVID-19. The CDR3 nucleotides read TGCAGCGTTGCTAGCGGGAGAAACATTCAGTACTTC. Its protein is CSVASGRNIQYF.